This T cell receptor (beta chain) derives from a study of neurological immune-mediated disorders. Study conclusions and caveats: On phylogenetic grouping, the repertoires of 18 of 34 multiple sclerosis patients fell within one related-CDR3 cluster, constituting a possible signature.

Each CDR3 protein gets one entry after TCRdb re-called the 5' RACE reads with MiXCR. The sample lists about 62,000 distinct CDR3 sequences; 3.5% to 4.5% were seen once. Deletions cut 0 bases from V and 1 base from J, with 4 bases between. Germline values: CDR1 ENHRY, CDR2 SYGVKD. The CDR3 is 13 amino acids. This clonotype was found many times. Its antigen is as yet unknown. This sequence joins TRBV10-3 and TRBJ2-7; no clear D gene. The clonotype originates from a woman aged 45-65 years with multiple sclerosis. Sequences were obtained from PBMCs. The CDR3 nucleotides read TGTGCCATCAGTGAGTCTTTATCCTACGAGCAGTACTTC. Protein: CAISESLSYEQYF.